The 19 T cell receptor beta chains below all came from one sample that was sequenced in a study of blood T cell repertoires in COVID-19. The method was immunoSEQ multiplex PCR; TCRdb's version includes in-frame clones alone and lacks a portion of them. Altogether roughly 150,000 clones are present, about 83% being singletons, with the ten largest covering 5%. The sequenced sample was peripheral blood. Receptors were obtained from a human donor in a cohort sampled during active COVID-19.

The genes are TRBV4-2 and TRBJ2-7, with TRBD1 matching 9 bases. Germline V gene sequence: CDR1 LGHNA, CDR2 YNFKEQ. The CDR3 is made up of 14 amino acids. J was trimmed by 10 bases and V by 2 bases; bases with no gene match: 9. CDR3 sequence (DNA): TGTGCCAGCAGCCAACAACTGGACAGGGGTGAACAGTACTTC. It translates to CASSQQLDRGEQYF.

The CDR3 DNA sequence: TGCGCCAGCAGCCCCCCCTCGGGTGTAATCTCCTACGAGCAGTACTTC. Translated, it gives CASSPPSGVISYEQYF. The V and J genes are TRBV5-1 and TRBJ2-7; D gene uncertain. The CDR3 runs to 16 residues. CDR1 is SGHRS, CDR2 YFSETQ, per germline. V lost 4 bases and J lost 0, with 17 bases in between.

The genes are TRBV5-4 and TRBJ1-2, with TRBD1 identical over 10 bases. The V segment lost 4 bases and the J segment 3 bases; nucleotides outside the gene matches: 6. Germline V gene sequence: CDR1 SGHNT, CDR2 YYREEE (reference sequence). The CDR3 loop spans 15 amino acids. DNA for the CDR3: TGTGCCAGCAGCCTAATCGGGACAGGGGACTATGGCTACACCTTC. It codes for CASSLIGTGDYGYTF.

The chain joins TRBV28 to TRBJ1-5, with D perhaps matching TRBD1 (6 bases). Germline CDR1 is MDHEN and CDR2 is SYDVKM. V lost 4 bases and J 1 base, leaving 11 bases between the germline ends. This CDR3 contains 15 residues. The CDR3 nucleotides are TGTGCCAGCAGTTGGGGGGGGCAAAGCAATCAGCCCCAGCATTTT. It is translated as CASSWGGQSNQPQHF. Based on the CDR3 plus reference TRBV28 and TRBJ1-5, the full variable domain is DVKVTQSSRYLVKRTGEKVFLECVQDMDHENMFWYRQDPGLGLRLIYFSYDVKMKEKGDIPEGYSVSREKKERFSLILESASTNQTSMYLCASSWGGQSNQPQHFGDGTRLSIL.

The rearrangement uses TRBV5-1 and TRBJ1-3; 9 positions agree with TRBD1. This CDR3 is built from 15 residues. Trimming removed 4 bases from V and 3 bases from J; junction bases left unmatched: 5. Germline loops: CDR1 SGHRS, CDR2 YFSETQ. CDR3 sequence: CASSPWDRVGNTIYF. The DNA of the CDR3 is TGCGCCAGCAGCCCCTGGGACAGGGTTGGAAACACCATATATTTT.

The chain recombines TRBV29-1 with TRBJ2-6; 10 positions match TRBD1. Germline V gives CDR1 SQVTM, CDR2 ANQGSEA. The length of the CDR3 is 16 residues. The ends lost 5 bases at V and 0 bases at J; junction bases unmatched: 4. This CDR3 is CSVSGQGGSGANVLTF. DNA of the CDR3: TGCAGCGTTTCAGGACAGGGGGGCTCTGGGGCCAACGTCCTGACTTTC.

The chain is built from TRBV4-3 and TRBJ1-2, with 7 bases fitting TRBD1. J gave up 6 bases and V 3 bases, and 13 bases lay outside the gene matches. This CDR3 comprises 16 residues. CDR1 is LGHNA, CDR2 YSLEER, per germline. The CDR3 DNA is TGCGCCAGCAGCCAGGCCGCGGGACAGAGCCTGGATGGCTACACCTTC. This translates into CASSQAAGQSLDGYTF.

This chain links TRBV6-4 with TRBJ2-1, with D possibly TRBD2 on 6 matching bases. Trimming shortened V by 4 bases and J by 4 bases, and 20 bases separated the two germline ends. CDR1 MRHNA and CDR2 SNTAGT come from the germline V gene. This CDR3 has 17 amino acids. The CDR3 DNA follows: TGTGCCAGCAGTGTCCACGGAGGGTCCTCCCCTTACAATGAGCAGTTCTTC. It encodes CASSVHGGSSPYNEQFF.

This chain connects TRBV11-3 to TRBJ2-3, with 10 nucleotides matching TRBD1. The germline V gene encodes CDR1 SGHNT and CDR2 YENEEA. After removal of 5 bases from V and 4 bases from J, the junction contained 6 bases not matched to a gene. This CDR3 comprises 15 residues. The CDR3 region has the DNA TGTGCCAGCAGCCTTGGGACAGGGGAGGCAGATACGCAGTATTTT. This encodes CASSLGTGEADTQYF.

The chain links TRBV2 to TRBJ2-1; possible D gene TRBD2, 7 bases. Germline V gene data show CDR1 as SNHLY and CDR2 as FYNNEI. CDR3 length: 14 residues. Deletions cut 6 bases from V and 9 bases from J, with 18 bases between. DNA for the CDR3: TGTGCCAGCAGACGGAGGGGGGGCGGTGGTGAGCAGTTCTTC. Protein: CASRRRGGGGEQFF.

The chain is built from TRBV5-1 and TRBJ1-1; no clear D. The CDR3 runs to 16 residues. The germline gives CDR1 SGHRS, CDR2 YFSETQ. V lost 5 bases and J lost 4, with 21 bases in between. The CDR3 DNA sequence: TGCGCCAGCAGTAGCCGGGTCTCCGATGGCGGCACTGAAGCTTTCTTT. This encodes CASSSRVSDGGTEAFF. Full variable domain (rest looked up from reference TRBV5-1 and TRBJ1-1): KAGVTQTPRYLIKTRGQQVTLSCSPISGHRSVSWYQQTPGQGLQFLFEYFSETQRNKGNFPGRFSGRQFSNSRSEMNVSTLELGDSALYLCASSSRVSDGGTEAFFGQGTRLTVV.

V usage is TRBV28 and J usage is TRBJ2-5; 12 bases align to TRBD2. The CDR3 is made up of 18 amino acids. Germline loops: CDR1 MDHEN, CDR2 SYDVKM. Unmatched junction bases numbered 10, after V lost 3 bases and J lost 2 bases. CDR3 amino acids: CASSFLLAGGPVQETQYF. The CDR3 nucleotides are TGTGCCAGCAGTTTCCTCCTAGCGGGGGGGCCAGTGCAAGAGACCCAGTACTTC. Filled out from reference TRBV28 and TRBJ2-5, the complete variable domain reads DVKVTQSSRYLVKRTGEKVFLECVQDMDHENMFWYRQDPGLGLRLIYFSYDVKMKEKGDIPEGYSVSREKKERFSLILESASTNQTSMYLCASSFLLAGGPVQETQYFGPGTRLLVL.

The chain couples TRBV5-1 to TRBJ2-5; 9 bases align to TRBD1. Per the germline V gene, CDR1 is SGHRS and CDR2 is YFSETQ. V shed 3 bases and J 5 bases; nucleotides not matched to a gene: 5. The CDR3 is made up of 14 amino acids. CDR3 sequence: CASSSQGAYETQYF. DNA of the CDR3: TGCGCCAGCAGCTCACAGGGGGCCTACGAGACCCAGTACTTC.

The CDR3 protein is CASSTGTGHGRNTIYF. The CDR3 DNA follows: TGTGCCAGTAGTACCGGGACAGGGCACGGAAGGAACACCATATATTTT. The chain carries TRBV19 and TRBJ1-3; 9 bases match TRBD1. The CDR3 is 16 amino acids. J gave up 7 bases and V 4 bases, and 11 bases lay outside the gene matches. CDR1 is LNHDA and CDR2 is SQIVND in the germline V gene (reference sequence). The entire variable domain, with the rest obtained from reference TRBV19 and TRBJ1-3, is as follows: DGGITQSPKYLFRKEGQNVTLSCEQNLNHDAMYWYRQDPGQGLRLIYYSQIVNDFQKGDIAEGYSVSREKKESFPLTVTSAQKNPTAFYLCASSTGTGHGRNTIYFGEGSWLTVV.

The V and J genes are TRBV2 and TRBJ2-7; D might be TRBD2 (5 bases). The CDR3 covers 13 residues. Germline V gives CDR1 SNHLY, CDR2 FYNNEI. Trimming took 6 bases from V and 2 from J, leaving 11 bases between them. CDR3 in DNA: TGTGCCAGCAGCCTAGACTATACCTACGAGCAGTACTTC. It codes for CASSLDYTYEQYF.

The rearrangement uses TRBV7-2 and TRBJ1-5; D perhaps matches TRBD1 (5 bases). The CDR3 contains 15 residues. Trimming left V 4 bases short and J 1 base short, with 11 bases between. Germline values: CDR1 SGHTA, CDR2 FQGNSA. CDR3 amino acids: CASSWAGLSNQPQHF. In DNA form, the CDR3 reads TGTGCCAGCAGCTGGGCGGGACTCAGCAATCAGCCCCAGCATTTT.

The chain joins TRBV30 to TRBJ2-1; TRBD2 matches at 10 bases. The CDR3 is made up of 18 amino acids. Germline V gives CDR1 GTSNPN, CDR2 SVGIG (reference sequence). V shed 1 base and J 4 bases; nucleotides not matched to a gene: 13. The CDR3 bases are TGTGCCTGGAGTGGAAATTTGGGAGCGGGAGGGCCTTACAATGAGCAGTTCTTC. Protein sequence: CAWSGNLGAGGPYNEQFF.

The chain has TRBV10-1 and TRBJ2-7, with D perhaps matching TRBD1 (5 bases). The ends were cut back, 6 bases at V and 5 bases at J, with 8 bases in the middle. This CDR3 contains 11 residues. Germline lookup yields CDR1 WNHNN and CDR2 SYGVQD (reference sequence). CDR3 coding DNA: TGCGCCAGCAGCCAGGGAAACGAGCAGTACTTC. Translating it yields CASSQGNEQYF.

J is TRBJ2-7 and V is TRBV3-1 (or the pseudogene TRBV3-2), with D uncertain. Germline V gives CDR1 LGHDT, CDR2 YNNKEL (reference sequence). V was trimmed by 1 base and J by 0 bases, leaving 10 bases between them. This CDR3 spans 15 amino acids. This CDR3 reads CASSQAAQYSYEQYF. The CDR3 nucleotides read TGTGCCAGCAGCCAAGCCGCTCAGTACTCCTACGAGCAGTACTTC.